Listed here are 9 T cell receptor beta chains from one sample, sequenced in a study of T-cell memory formation after mild COVID-19. Each CDR3 protein gets one entry after TCRdb re-called the 5' RACE reads with MiXCR. The repertoire holds under 400,000 distinct CDR3 sequences, with 20% to 25% as singletons. The specimen sequenced was PBMCs or a T cell subset sorted from them (not recorded which). The receptors shown here come from an adult woman who had mild COVID-19 (a few samples of this study predate the infection). Cell type and time point are not known.

The table lists this clonotype with a few counts. This chain links TRBV7-6 with TRBJ2-2, with D tentatively TRBD2 (6 bases). From germline, CDR1 is SGHVS and CDR2 FNYEAQ. This CDR3 contains 15 residues. Trimming took 2 bases from V and 7 from J, leaving 14 bases between them. This chain's CDR3 is CASSLSGGRIGELFF. CDR3 nucleotides: TGTGCCAGCAGCTTATCTGGTGGGAGGATCGGGGAGCTGTTTTTT.

V and J are TRBV12-3 or TRBV12-4 and TRBJ2-1; 9 bases are shared with TRBD1. The CDR3 totals 13 residues. V lost 8 bases to trimming and J lost 9 bases; unmatched junction nucleotides: 8. For the CDR3, the DNA is TGTGCCAGCGGGGACAGGGCCAGGAGTGAGCAGTTCTTC. This sequence encodes CASGDRARSEQFF.

This clonotype was observed a handful of times. The chain couples TRBV11-1 to TRBJ2-7; D is possibly TRBD1 (6 bases). V was trimmed by 3 bases and J by 6 bases, leaving 18 bases between them. This CDR3 is built from 15 residues. Germline V gene data show CDR1 as SGHAT and CDR2 as FQDESV (reference sequence). This chain's CDR3 is CASSFPGAGDGEQYF. CDR3 sequence (DNA): TGTGCCAGCAGCTTCCCAGGGGCTGGAGACGGCGAGCAGTACTTC. The full variable domain, rest sourced from reference TRBV11-1 and TRBJ2-7, is EAEVAQSPRYKITEKSQAVAFWCDPISGHATLYWYRQILGQGPELLVQFQDESVVDDSQLPKDRFSAERLKGVDSTLKIQPAELGDSAMYLCASSFPGAGDGEQYFGPGTRLTVT.

The chain couples TRBV6-5 to TRBJ2-7; D might be TRBD2 (7 bases). This CDR3 contains 15 residues. The V end lost 5 bases, the J end lost 3 bases, and 17 bases lay between the germline ends. The germline CDR1 and CDR2 sequences are MNHEY and SVGAGI. CDR3 DNA sequence: TGTGCCAGCAGTGGGGGGGGGCCTGCCGTCTACGAGCAGTACTTC. It specifies CASSGGGPAVYEQYF.

This clonotype has only a few counts. The V call is TRBV11-1, the J call TRBJ2-7, with 8 nucleotides matching TRBD2. V gave up 6 bases and J gave up 2 bases; unmatched junction bases: 6. The CDR3 is made up of 14 amino acids. Germline V gene sequence: CDR1 SGHAT, CDR2 FQDESV (reference sequence). In DNA form, the CDR3 reads TGTGCCAGCAGTATCAGCGGGAGTACCTACGAGCAGTACTTC. Protein: CASSISGSTYEQYF.

In this sample, this clonotype turned up a few times. The V call is TRBV5-1, the J call TRBJ2-1; perhaps TRBD1 as D (6 bases). CDR1 is SGHRS and CDR2 is YFSETQ in the germline V gene. V dropped 2 bases and J dropped 0 bases, with 9 bases sitting between them. The CDR3 runs 15 residues. Here the CDR3 reads CASSFRQDSYNEQFF. As DNA, the CDR3 is TGCGCCAGCAGCTTCCGACAGGACTCCTACAATGAGCAGTTCTTC. Variable domain in full (rest from reference TRBV5-1 and TRBJ2-1): KAGVTQTPRYLIKTRGQQVTLSCSPISGHRSVSWYQQTPGQGLQFLFEYFSETQRNKGNFPGRFSGRQFSNSRSEMNVSTLELGDSALYLCASSFRQDSYNEQFFGPGTRLTVL.

This chain connects TRBV4-2 to TRBJ2-1; TRBD2 matches 11 bases. Trimming cost V 5 bases and J 4 bases; bases outside gene matches: 7. CDR3 length: 16 amino acids. The germline V gene encodes CDR1 LGHNA and CDR2 YNFKEQ. The CDR3 sequence is CASSSGTSGNYNEQFF. The CDR3 DNA follows: TGTGCCAGCAGCTCAGGGACTAGCGGAAATTACAATGAGCAGTTCTTC.

This clonotype was seen a few times. The rearrangement joins TRBV4-2 to TRBJ2-7; TRBD1 agrees at 8 bases. Germline values: CDR1 LGHNA, CDR2 YNFKEQ. V was pared by 0 bases and J by 5 bases, with 9 bases of the junction left unmatched. The CDR3 extends over 16 amino acids. In nucleotides, the CDR3 is TGTGCCAGCAGCCAAGAGTTAACAGGGGGTTTAAACGAGCAGTACTTC. Its protein product is CASSQELTGGLNEQYF.

V is TRBV18 and J is TRBJ2-2; D is unresolved. CDR3 size: 15 residues. V was pared by 0 bases and J by 4 bases, with 9 bases between. Germline CDR1 reads KGHSH; CDR2 reads LQKENI. The CDR3: CASSPPTPGTGELFF. Here the CDR3 DNA reads TGTGCCAGCTCACCACCGACCCCGGGCACCGGGGAGCTGTTTTTT.